The source of this TCR beta chain is a study of T-cell reconstitution after alpha-beta-depleted transplantation in children. At least ten counts were recorded for this clonotype. Its antigen is unknown. Preparation of the TCRbeta library involved a method that used unique molecular identifiers. TCRdb called the PCR reads again in MiXCR, with one record for every CDR3 protein. The sample yields hundreds of thousands of distinct CDR3 sequences, over 7% seen once. Per the germline V gene, CDR1 is SEHNR and CDR2 is FQNEAQ (reference sequence). This CDR3 is 11 amino acids long. Trimming shortened V by 5 bases and J by 13 bases, and 13 bases separated the two germline ends. Study-level findings and limits: Several hundred expanded graft clones reportedly supplied alpha-beta T cells about two months after transplant. Some patients' high day-60 TCRbeta diversity was traced to surviving recipient T cells and thymic progenitors. One year post-transplant, T-cell counts and diversity were largely derived from T cells produced anew.

The V call is TRBV7-9, the J call TRBJ2-3; D may be TRBD2 (5 bases). The origin of this receptor is a female patient aged 2-9 years who had a stem cell transplant for Fanconi anemia, so the T cells may come from the graft donor. The specimen comprised peripheral blood, sampled 360 days after TCRalphabeta/CD19-depleted stem cell transplant. This CDR3 is CASSLGPAEYF. The CDR3, as DNA: TGTGCCAGCAGCCTGGGCCCAGCGGAGTATTTT.